The entry that follows covers one TCR beta chain sequence. Its antigen remains undetermined. The sample holds no much larger clone one base away, and base qualities are not on file. The sample comes from a study of cytomegalovirus exposure and HLA in healthy donors (dated by TCRdb to about 2017). General notes on the study: According to an earlier analysis of 450 to 650 of the donors, roughly 180 million T cells yielded 117 million unique TCR beta sequences and roughly 280 Gb of sequence data. Approximately 310 gigabases of sequencing data and approximately 93 million unique TCR sequences were included in an early release covering 550 to 650 HLA-typed donors. The genetic ancestry cluster associated with self-reported Caucasian donors included approximately 85% of the roughly 400 genotyped donors. The aim of the study was to test whether cataloging public T cell receptors could identify signatures of past pathogen exposure. Using immunosequencing, the study profiled T cell repertoires from about 650 subjects and related those repertoires to cytomegalovirus serostatus. In addition to the first cohort of 650 to 750 subjects, a separate validation cohort of around 110 different subjects was used. To predict cytomegalovirus infection status, the study combined high-throughput TCR immunosequencing, statistical association of individual TCRs with disease status, and machine learning. In a later analysis, previously published TCR beta repertoires from 666 donors were re-analyzed and high-resolution HLA genotyping was added so that TCR occurrence patterns could be studied. The later analysis used no new phenotypic data to find candidate immune exposures, relying instead on TCR beta sequences and their occurrence across donors. To decide whether each TCR beta V gene segment behaved as functional or pseudogenic, an earlier analysis of fewer than 750 of the donors relied on high-throughput TCR beta sequencing. Donor age, sex, ethnicity and CMV serostatus were collected together with the repertoire data. Genome-wide SNP genotypes for about 65% of the roughly 670 donors were used in a later genetic analysis, which treated that subset as a discovery cohort. Every discovery cohort repertoire had been produced on one sequencing platform. Class I and class II HLA loci were covered by the typing at four-digit resolution. Typing coverage differed by locus: A, B, C, DRB1 and DQB1 were typed in roughly 620-640 donors, DQA1 in roughly 510, DPA1 in nearly 610, and DPB1 in 450 to 490. Four to six DR-DQ haplotypes were handled as single units for association and clustering because linkage in the cohort was strong. On average, 235,054 unique TCR beta nucleotide sequences were sequenced per donor among 398 genotyped donors of the cohort, with 15% to 20% of those sequences being non-productive. General findings and caveats noted by the study authors: In a later analysis, around 17,000 TCR beta sequences were associated with specific HLA alleles at a false discovery rate of 0.05. In a later genetic analysis, fewer N-insertions in productive TCRs were reported among donors in an Asian-associated ancestry cluster than the approximately 670-donor mean. Correlated functional status among segregating V segments might be attributable to linkage disequilibrium, but an unknown experimental factor could not be ruled out. In an earlier analysis of fewer than 700 of the donors, most TCR beta V segments appeared in productive rearrangements about 90% or about 30% of the time, broadly matching IMGT annotations. Across donors, most TCR sequences were observed very rarely, whereas some public TCRs were present in many individuals. Immune exposure information for the cohort was limited to CMV serostatus. A total of roughly 160 TCR beta chains were listed by the study as associated with cytomegalovirus. In a later analysis, several top co-occurrence clusters were reported to appear linked to parvovirus B19, influenza, CMV and Epstein-Barr virus. According to a later analysis, TCR association rates differed among HLA loci, with DRB1 alleles showing the most associated TCRs and HLA-C alleles showing the fewest. The cohort was sequenced for TCR beta chains only, and without alpha or paired-chain data the features that could be detected were limited. A later analysis found that most CMV-associated TCR beta chains appeared HLA-restricted, with HLA associations seemingly driven largely by CMV exposure. Compared with equally common non-associated chains, HLA-associated TCR beta chains in a later analysis were more clonally expanded and had lower generation probabilities. The authors suggested that the approach could potentially be extended to other disease states and immunological phenotypes. The presence/absence analyses assumed that sequencing depth was roughly uniform across donors, and that assumption may not be true. The classifier was reported to diagnose cytomegalovirus status with high specificity and sensitivity in both the original cohort and the validation cohort. Three of the identified cytomegalovirus-associated TCR beta chains were confirmed in vitro to be specific for cytomegalovirus antigens. An association between a missense DCLRE1C variant and V-gene and J-gene trimming of TCR beta chains was found in a later genetic analysis and replicated in an independent cohort. When HLA alleles, especially DR and DQ, strongly co-occurred, attributing TCR associations to individual alleles was difficult. A further reported finding was that TCR beta sequences accurately predicted the HLA-A and HLA-B alleles for most subjects in the first cohort. Because counts were too low, some 17 rarely observed V segments, including chromosome 9 orphons, were excluded from the earlier analysis of about 500 of the donors. Because HLA typing was unavailable for some donors at each locus, only the typed subset was used in association tests. A cluster of highly shared sequence variants was judged likely to be a technical artifact of the sequencing pipeline.

Preparation of the library involved the immunoSEQ multiplex PCR assay. A mixture of 60 forward primers for TCR Vbeta segments and 13 reverse primers for TCR Jbeta segments was used in the multiplex PCR. A multiplex PCR assay on genomic DNA amplified the CDR3 region of rearranged TCR beta genes. The amplified TCR beta libraries were sequenced on the Illumina HiSeq System as 87-base-pair reads. For the original study's pipeline: A later analysis tallied roughly 78 million unique TCR beta chains across the 700 or so repertoires, and around 12 million of those chains were shared by two or more donors. A nearest-neighbor algorithm error-corrected the raw reads and collapsed the reads into unique sequences, merging closely related sequences to remove PCR and sequencing errors. V, D and J gene segments were assigned by aligning CDR3 sequences to IMGT reference sequences. For a sequence to be retained, a match of at least six nucleotides to both a V gene segment and a J gene segment was required. Rearrangements were classified as productive when the CDR3 lacked stop codons and remained in frame with V and J, and all other rearrangements were classified as non-productive. Following IMGT convention, CDR3 was defined as the stretch from the second conserved V-encoded cysteine to the conserved J-encoded phenylalanine. In an earlier analysis of around 570 of the donors, sequences lacking an unambiguous match to a single V gene segment were excluded. In an earlier analysis of approximately 550 of the donors, V segments were called functional above 56.7% productive rearrangements and were called segregating when the between-donor standard deviation exceeded 5%. A statistical classification framework was developed to diagnose cytomegalovirus status using the catalog of TCR beta chain sequences. V and J gene assignment, in a later analysis, came from comparing TCR nucleotide sequences with IMGT/GENE-DB human TR gene sequences. Using the TCRdist pipeline, a later analysis assigned CDR3 sequences along with most-parsimonious VDJ recombination scenarios. In a later analysis, each TCR beta chain was defined by its CDR3 amino acid sequence together with its V-gene family, and reads without a unique V-gene family were excluded. As a way to deal with suspected cross-contamination and a sequencing artifact, a later analysis dropped 450 to 600 nucleotide sequences that were highly shared and had low generation probability. A later analysis calculated a clonal expansion index for each public chain from normalized within-repertoire ranks of inferred template counts. In a later analysis, generation probabilities were computed using a VDJ recombination model fitted to out-of-frame rearrangements, and the results were checked against IGoR. In a later analysis, TCR-TCR, TCR-HLA and TCR-CMV co-occurrence was scored with hypergeometric tests, and a repertoire-size bias correction was applied to TCR pairs. A later analysis estimated false discovery rates by permuting HLA or CMV assignments 20 times. In a later analysis, co-occurring TCRs were grouped with DBSCAN, and TCRdist sequence similarity was added when clustering was performed within HLA-allele-positive subsets. For co-occurrence clustering, repertoires with fewer than 30,000 or more than 120,000 public chains were excluded, along with 4 to 6 repertoires with anomalous nucleotide sharing. TCRdb stores this immuneACCESS table with in-frame sequences only. Part of the clones is absent; in the studies checked, under half of the shortfall reflects unresolved V genes, and no reason is known for the rest. For V, J and clone size, that table is used; D and trimming come from the DNA. This sample has a few hundred thousand clones in its table, and 70% to 90% of those were observed once. 2.9% of the sample lies in the top ten.

The cohort was made up of around 720 healthy bone marrow donors. At the time of sampling, every cohort member was nominally healthy, though immune exposures that went unrecorded were likely present. The donor tested CMV seronegative, placing the donor among the 300 to 400 seronegative members of the cohort. Each donor provided a peripheral blood sample, and peripheral blood mononuclear cells were used for TCR beta sequencing. Genomic DNA was extracted from the blood cell samples with the Qiagen DNeasy Blood Extraction Kit. This TCR was recovered from a man younger than 40 in good health and CMV-seronegative. Material for sequencing was PBMCs.

The CDR3 corresponds to CASSPTSGGSNEQFF. The bases read TGCGCCAGCAGCCCCACTAGCGGGGGGTCCAATGAGCAGTTCTTC. Rearrangement joined TRBV4-3 to TRBJ2-1, with 12 bases matching TRBD2. V is trimmed back by 4 bases and J by 6 bases, and the junction contains 4 bases that no gene match accounts for. CDR1 and CDR2 are drawn from the germline V gene: LGHNA, YSLEER. Inclusive of the bounding cysteine and phenylalanine, the CDR3 is 15 residues long. Only the CDR3 portion is preserved as DNA: 45 bases, with reading frame beginning at the first base.